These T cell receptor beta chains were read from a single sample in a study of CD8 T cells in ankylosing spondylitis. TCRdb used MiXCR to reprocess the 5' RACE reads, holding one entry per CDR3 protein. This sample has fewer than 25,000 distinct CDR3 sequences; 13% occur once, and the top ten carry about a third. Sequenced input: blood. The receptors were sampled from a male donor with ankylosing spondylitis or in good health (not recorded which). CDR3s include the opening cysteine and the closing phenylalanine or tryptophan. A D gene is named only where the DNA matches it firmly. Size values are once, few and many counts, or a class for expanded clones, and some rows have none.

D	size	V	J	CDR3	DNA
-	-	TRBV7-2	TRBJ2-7	CASNFVTSSYEQYF	TGTGCCAGCAACTTTGTGACTAGCTCCTACGAGCAGTACTTC
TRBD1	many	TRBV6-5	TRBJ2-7	CASSLDRGYEQYF	TGTGCCAGCAGTTTGGACAGGGGGTACGAGCAGTACTTC
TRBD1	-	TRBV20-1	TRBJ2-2	CSARGSSPSGGELFF	TGCAGTGCCAGGGGGAGCTCCCCGAGTGGCGGGGAGCTGTTTTTT
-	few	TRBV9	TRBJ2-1	CASSTSSRPNEQFF	TGTGCCAGCAGCACCTCGTCGCGCCCCAATGAGCAGTTCTTC
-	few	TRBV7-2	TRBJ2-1	CASSLRGFPYNEQFF	TGTGCCAGCAGCTTAAGAGGATTCCCCTACAATGAGCAGTTCTTC
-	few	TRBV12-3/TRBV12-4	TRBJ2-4	CASSTPTGPKNIQYF	TGTGCCAGCAGTACCCCAACGGGGCCCAAAAACATTCAGTACTTC
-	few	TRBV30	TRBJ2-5	CAWDWGETQYF	TGTGCTTGGGATTGGGGCGAGACCCAGTACTTC
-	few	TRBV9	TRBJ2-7	CASSVGGVSSYEQYF	TGTGCCAGCAGCGTAGGGGGGGTGTCCTCCTACGAGCAGTACTTC
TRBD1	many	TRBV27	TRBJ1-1	CASSRQGRRTEAFF	TGTGCCAGCAGTAGACAGGGGAGAAGGACTGAAGCTTTCTTT
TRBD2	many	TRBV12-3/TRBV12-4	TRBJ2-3	CASSLLAGTKATQYF	TGTGCCAGCAGTTTACTAGCGGGGACCAAAGCTACGCAGTATTTT
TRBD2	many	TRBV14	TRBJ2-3	CASSQGGLAWDTQYF	TGTGCCAGCAGCCAAGGGGGACTAGCATGGGATACGCAGTATTTT
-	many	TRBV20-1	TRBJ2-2	CSATGGELFF	TGCAGTGCTACAGGCGGGGAGCTGTTTTTT
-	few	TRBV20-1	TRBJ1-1	CSARGAGNTEAFF	TGCAGTGCTAGAGGCGCTGGGAACACTGAAGCTTTCTTT
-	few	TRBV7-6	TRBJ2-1	CASSPIGGAWNGQFF	TGTGCCAGCAGCCCGATAGGGGGGGCATGGAATGGGCAGTTCTTC
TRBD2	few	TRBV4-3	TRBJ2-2	CASSQDQRGGSGELFF	TGCGCCAGCAGCCAAGATCAGCGGGGGGGATCCGGGGAGCTGTTTTTT
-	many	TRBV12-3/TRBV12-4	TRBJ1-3	CASRTSGRNTIYF	TGTGCCAGCAGGACCTCAGGAAGAAACACCATATATTTT
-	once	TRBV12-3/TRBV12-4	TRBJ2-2	CASSFSGSGELFF	TGTGCCAGCAGTTTCAGCGGGTCCGGGGAGCTGTTTTTT
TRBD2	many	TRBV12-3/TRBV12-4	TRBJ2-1	CASRPSYGLATEQFF	TGTGCCAGCAGACCAAGCTATGGACTAGCCACTGAGCAGTTCTTC
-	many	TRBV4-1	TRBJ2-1	CASSLNWGSHEQFF	TGCGCCAGCAGCCTCAACTGGGGGTCCCATGAGCAGTTCTTC
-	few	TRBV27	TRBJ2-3	CASRGQGRGTDTQYF	TGTGCCAGCAGGGGTCAGGGAAGGGGCACAGATACGCAGTATTTT
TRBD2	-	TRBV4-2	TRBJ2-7	CASSQLAGGTIYEQYF	TGTGCCAGCAGCCAACTAGCGGGTGGGACCATCTACGAGCAGTACTTC
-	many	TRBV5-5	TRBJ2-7	CASSDNPLDSVEQYF	TGTGCCAGCAGCGATAACCCCCTGGATTCAGTCGAGCAGTACTTC
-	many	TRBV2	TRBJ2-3	CASSEVAWSTDTQYF	TGTGCCAGCAGTGAAGTAGCTTGGAGCACAGATACGCAGTATTTT
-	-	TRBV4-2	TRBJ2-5	CASSQGAEKETQYF	TGTGCCAGCAGCCAAGGGGCAGAAAAAGAGACCCAGTACTTC
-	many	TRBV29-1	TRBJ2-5	CSVEAVAETQYF	TGCAGCGTGGAGGCCGTAGCAGAGACCCAGTACTTC
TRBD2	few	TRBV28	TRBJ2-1	CASIAGTTLYNEQFF	TGTGCCAGCATTGCCGGGACTACCCTATACAATGAGCAGTTCTTC
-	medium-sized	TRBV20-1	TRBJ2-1	CSASKVSNEQFF	TGCAGTGCCAGCAAAGTTTCGAATGAGCAGTTCTTC
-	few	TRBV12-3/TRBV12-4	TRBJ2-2	CASSRLYGPGELFF	TGTGCCAGCAGTAGACTTTATGGACCCGGGGAGCTGTTTTTT
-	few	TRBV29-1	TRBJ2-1	CSVTGSSYNEQFF	TGCAGCGTAACCGGGAGCTCCTACAATGAGCAGTTCTTC
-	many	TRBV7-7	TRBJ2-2	CASSPLRPPSTGELFF	TGTGCTAGCAGCCCCCTTCGACCCCCTTCAACCGGGGAGCTGTTTTTT
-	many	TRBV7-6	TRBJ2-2	CASSSSSSRNTGELFF	TGTGCCAGCAGCTCGAGTTCCAGCCGGAACACCGGGGAGCTGTTTTTT
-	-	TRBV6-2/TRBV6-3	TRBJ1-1	CASSTRNTEAFF	TGTGCCAGCAGTACGAGAAACACTGAAGCTTTCTTT
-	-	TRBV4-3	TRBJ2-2	CASSQGSELFF	TGCGCCAGCAGCCAAGGATCGGAGCTGTTTTTT
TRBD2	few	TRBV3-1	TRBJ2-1	CASSQDFGLAGVRYNEQFF	TGTGCCAGCAGCCAAGATTTCGGCCTAGCGGGAGTCCGGTACAATGAGCAGTTCTTC
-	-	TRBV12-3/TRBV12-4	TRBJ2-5	CASSFSSTGQETQYF	TGTGCCAGCAGTTTCTCCTCCACTGGGCAGGAGACCCAGTACTTC
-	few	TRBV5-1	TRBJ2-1	CASSLAGEQFF	TGCGCCAGCAGCTTGGCGGGAGAGCAGTTCTTC
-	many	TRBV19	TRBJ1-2	CASGPPNYGYTF	TGTGCCAGTGGGCCGCCTAACTATGGCTACACCTTC